Listed here are 20 T cell receptor beta chains from one sample, sequenced in a study of T-cell reconstitution after alpha-beta-depleted transplantation in children. The TCRbeta library incorporated unique molecular identifiers. MiXCR was run by TCRdb on the PCR reads, yielding one entry per CDR3 protein. In the table there are about 980,000 distinct CDR3 sequences, about 26% of which are singletons. The material was PBMCs, mostly from graft donor cells, obtained 360 days after TCRalphabeta/CD19-depleted stem cell transplant. The receptors derive from a boy younger than two who had a stem cell transplant for SCID, so the T cells may come from the graft donor.

This clonotype occurred many times. At one end the junction does not follow the germline gene, possibly because of a read error. The CDR3 sequence: CASSLRDEQYF. In DNA, the CDR3 is TGCGCCAGCAGCTTGAGGGACGAGCAGTACTTC. This sequence joins TRBV12-3 or TRBV12-4 and TRBJ2-7; possibly TRBD2 for D (5 bases). The CDR3 is 11 residues long.

The V gene is TRBV2, the J gene TRBJ2-5; D is perhaps TRBD1 (6 bases). Per the germline V gene, CDR1 is SNHLY and CDR2 is FYNNEI. This CDR3 comprises 17 residues. V was pared by 7 bases and J by 5 bases, with 26 bases between. In DNA, the CDR3 is TGTGCCAGCAAGAGGGGGTTCGGGGCCCCCGTGGGGGAGACCCAGTACTTC. Translated, it gives CASKRGFGAPVGETQYF.

V gene TRBV5-1 combines with J gene TRBJ1-3; 12 bases map to TRBD1. The V gene's germline CDR1 is SGHRS and CDR2 YFSETQ. This CDR3 comprises 18 residues. V was pared by 3 bases and J by 0 bases, with 7 bases of the junction left unmatched. The CDR3 loop reads CASSSTGQGALSGNTIYF. In nucleotides, the CDR3 is TGCGCCAGCAGCTCTACGGGACAGGGGGCTCTCTCTGGAAACACCATATATTTT.

The chain joins TRBV9 to TRBJ1-2; D is perhaps TRBD1 (6 bases). V was trimmed by 4 bases and J by 3 bases, leaving 16 bases between them. The CDR3 is 15 amino acids. Germline values: CDR1 SGDLS, CDR2 YYNGEE. The CDR3 here is CASSQNRERYYGYTF. In DNA, the CDR3 is TGTGCCAGCAGCCAAAACAGGGAGAGATACTATGGCTACACCTTC. Drawing the rest from reference TRBV9 and TRBJ1-2, the complete variable domain is DSGVTQTPKHLITATGQRVTLRCSPRSGDLSVYWYQQSLDQGLQFLIQYYNGEERAKGNILERFSAQQFPDLHSELNLSSLELGDSALYFCASSQNRERYYGYTFGSGTRLTVV.

The rearrangement links TRBV20-1 to TRBJ2-3, with 7 bases that match TRBD1. The V and J ends lost 1 base and 2 bases, in that order; junction bases with no gene match: 3. Germline CDR1 and CDR2: DFQATT and SNEGSKA (reference sequence). The CDR3 covers 14 residues. The DNA of the CDR3 is TGCAGTGCTAGAGCGGACAGGATCACAGATACGCAGTATTTT. Its protein is CSARADRITDTQYF.

The CDR3 DNA reads TGTGCCAGCAGCTCCGAGGCCAAAAACATTCAGTACTTC. It codes for CASSSEAKNIQYF. V usage is TRBV7-2 and J usage is TRBJ2-4; no definite D call. Germline V CDR1 and CDR2: SGHTA, FQGNSA. The CDR3 consists of 13 residues. With 4 bases removed from V and 1 base from J, the gap between germline ends came to 5 bases.

V usage is TRBV5-1 and J usage is TRBJ2-2; 11 positions agree with TRBD1. From germline, CDR1 is SGHRS and CDR2 YFSETQ. Trimming removed 4 bases from V and 4 bases from J; junction bases left unmatched: 6. The CDR3 covers 16 residues. CDR3 in DNA: TGCGCCAGCAGCCTTCGGACAGGGGGCACCACCGGGGAGCTGTTTTTT. Its translation: CASSLRTGGTTGELFF.

V and J are TRBV4-1 and TRBJ2-1, with a tentative D call TRBD2 (5 bases). Per germline, CDR1 MGHRA and CDR2 YSYEKL. The CDR3 spans 19 residues. V lost 0 bases and J lost 1, with 19 bases in between. The CDR3 nucleotides read TGCGCCAGCAGCCAAGATTCGATGGCAGCGGCGAAGTCCTACAATGAGCAGTTCTTC. The encoded protein is CASSQDSMAAAKSYNEQFF.

The CDR3 region is CASSITSNQPQHF. For the CDR3, the DNA is TGTGCCAGTAGTATAACTAGCAATCAGCCCCAGCATTTT. This sequence joins TRBV19 and TRBJ1-5, with D uncertain. CDR1 and CDR2 from the germline V gene are LNHDA and SQIVND (reference sequence). The CDR3 length is 13 residues. V lost 2 bases to trimming and J lost 0 bases, with 2 bases between them.

This chain connects TRBV12-3 or TRBV12-4 to TRBJ1-2; D unclear. The V end was cut by 3 bases, the J end by 4 bases, with 15 bases between. The CDR3 spans 15 residues. CDR3 nucleotide sequence: TGTGCCAGCAGTTTTTCTAGGAATGCCCTCTATGGCTACACCTTC. Protein product: CASSFSRNALYGYTF.

The J gene is TRBJ1-1, the V gene TRBV4-1; D not certain. V lost 0 bases and J 2 bases, leaving 10 bases between the germline ends. The germline V gene encodes CDR1 MGHRA and CDR2 YSYEKL. This CDR3 has 15 amino acids. As DNA, the CDR3 is TGCGCCAGCAGCCAAGACCCTAACTACAACACTGAAGCTTTCTTT. Translating gives CASSQDPNYNTEAFF.

This clonotype has more than one count but fewer than ten. The chain recombines TRBV24-1 with TRBJ1-1; possibly TRBD1 for D (5 bases). V was pared by 6 bases and J by 6 bases, with 7 bases between. CDR3 length: 11 amino acids. Germline CDR1 KGHDR, CDR2 SFDVKD. The CDR3 DNA is TGTGCCACCAGTTGGGGGGCTGAAGCTTTCTTT. Encoded protein: CATSWGAEAFF.

The chain joins TRBV5-1 to TRBJ1-1; a weak D match, TRBD1 (6 bases). Germline V CDR1 and CDR2: SGHRS, YFSETQ. Trimming cost V 6 bases and J 6 bases, with 9 bases left between them. The length of the CDR3 is 11 residues. CDR3 sequence: CASKEGAEAFF. CDR3 in DNA: TGCGCCAGCAAAGAGGGGGCTGAAGCTTTCTTT.

V usage is TRBV20-1 and J usage is TRBJ1-5; a possible D gene is TRBD1 (5 bases). Trimming cost V 4 bases and J 3 bases, with 13 bases left between them. Germline V gene data show CDR1 as DFQATT and CDR2 as SNEGSKA (reference sequence). The CDR3 extends over 14 amino acids. The CDR3 reads CSATPRQSNQPQHF. The CDR3 DNA is TGCAGTGCTACACCTCGACAGTCCAATCAGCCCCAGCATTTT.

The chain recombines TRBV9 with TRBJ1-4; a weak D match, TRBD1 (5 bases). Germline V gene lookup returns CDR1 SGDLS and CDR2 YYNGEE. With 0 bases removed from V and 5 bases from J, the gap between germline ends came to 11 bases. The length of the CDR3 is 15 residues. The DNA for the CDR3 is TGTGCCAGCAGCGTAGCTCCCCAGGGAAATGAAAAACTGTTTTTT. Protein product: CASSVAPQGNEKLFF.

The chain recombines TRBV20-1 with TRBJ2-5, with D possibly TRBD2 on 7 matching bases. The CDR3 sequence is 15 residues long. Looked up from germline, CDR1 is DFQATT and CDR2 is SNEGSKA (reference sequence). Trimming removed 5 bases at V and 2 bases at J, with 18 bases between. The CDR3 sequence is CSAPGGRGYQETQYF. CDR3 in DNA: TGCAGTGCTCCCGGGGGGCGGGGTTATCAAGAGACCCAGTACTTC.

The sample holds a few counts of this clonotype. The chain employs TRBV5-1 and TRBJ2-7; perhaps D is TRBD1 or TRBD2 (5 bases each). The CDR3 length is 14 residues. V was pared by 0 bases and J by 3 bases, with 10 bases between. CDR1 and CDR2 from the germline V gene are SGHRS and YFSETQ. The CDR3 DNA reads TGCGCCAGCAGCTTGGGGGACCGCTACTACGAGCAGTACTTC. Translation: CASSLGDRYYEQYF.

This clonotype was seen a handful of times. This chain connects TRBV15 to TRBJ1-1, with a tentative D call TRBD1 (6 bases). From germline, CDR1 is LNHNV and CDR2 YYDKDF (reference sequence). The CDR3 consists of 18 residues. V lost 0 bases and J 1 base, leaving 18 bases between the germline ends. CDR3 residues: CATSREWTEVGANTEAFF. The CDR3 region has the DNA TGTGCCACCAGCAGAGAGTGGACAGAGGTCGGGGCGAACACTGAAGCTTTCTTT.

This clonotype was detected only a few times. This chain joins TRBV9 and TRBJ2-5; the match to TRBD2 covers 7 bases. Germline lookup yields CDR1 SGDLS and CDR2 YYNGEE. This CDR3 has 14 amino acids. V gave up 4 bases and J gave up 5 bases; unmatched junction bases: 8. CDR3 sequence (DNA): TGTGCCAGCAGCCCCTGGGGGGGAGGCGAGACCCAGTACTTC. Its translation: CASSPWGGGETQYF.

This clonotype showed up just a few times. The chain is built from TRBV5-1 and TRBJ2-5; D unclear. The CDR3 extends over 16 amino acids. The germline V gene encodes CDR1 SGHRS and CDR2 YFSETQ. Trimming shortened V by 5 bases and J by 2 bases, and 19 bases separated the two germline ends. CDR3 DNA sequence: TGCGCCAGCAGGTACACGAACGGGTGGGAACAAGAGACCCAGTACTTC. It is translated as CASRYTNGWEQETQYF.